This T cell receptor (beta chain) was captured by sequencing in a study of shared clonotypes between healthy human individuals. As handled by the study authors: Because ImmunoSEQ provided only junction sequences with no quality scores, the filtering differed. Only in-frame clones appear in the TCRdb table, and some are missing; sequencing was by immunoSEQ multiplex PCR. V and J calls and clone size are as listed in that table; D and trimming were resolved from the DNA. The table has under 1,900,000 clones, about 98.5% seen once. Points from the study as a whole: Enrolling few donors narrowed the genetic and exposure-history diversity that was represented.

Comment on this clone: Antigen specificity is unknown.

J was trimmed by 11 bases and V by 5 bases; bases with no gene match: 7. This CDR3 comprises 12 residues. Looked up from germline, CDR1 is SGHNT and CDR2 is YENEEA. The gene calls are TRBV11-3 and TRBJ1-1, with 8 positions matching TRBD1. The clonotype comes from a man between 25 and 39 years old in good health. The sample was naive CD4+ T cells sorted from blood. Subset given: CD45RA+ positively selected. CDR3 DNA sequence: TGTGCCAGCAGCCGGTCAGGGGGCGCGGCTTTCTTT. It is translated as CASSRSGGAAFF. Full variable domain (missing parts from reference TRBV11-3 and TRBJ1-1): EAGVVQSPRYKIIEKKQPVAFWCNPISGHNTLYWYLQNLGQGPELLIRYENEEAVDDSQLPKDRFSAERLKGVDSTLKIQPAELGDSAVYLCASSRSGGAAFFGQGTRLTVV.